This TCR beta chain was recovered during a study of human T cells and chemical hapten exposure. Library construction involved attaching unique molecular identifiers to individual cDNA molecules, which allowed quantitative, reproducible TCR counting. As originally analysed: Individual samples carried between about 23,224 and 750,000 TCRs, with more than 95,000 as the median. Using its own MiXCR run on the RACE reads, TCRdb lists one record per CDR3 protein. The V and J calls were determined by TCRdb, not by the authors. Of tens of thousands of distinct CDR3 sequences listed, 9.5% to 15% are singletons. As concerns this clonotype: The antigen is unknown.

Study-level results: It was expanded TCRs that formed significantly more large CDR3 similarity clusters than controls did.

The CDR3 extends over 15 amino acids. The germline V gene has CDR1 SGHRS and CDR2 YFSETQ. V was pared by 0 bases and J by 2 bases, with 9 bases between. Time point in this sample: pre-sensitization, week 0. Treatment: therapeutic diphenylcyclopropenone sensitization with weekly scalp DPC. Researchers extracted total RNA from unfractionated whole blood. Alopecia patients between 18 and 70 years old and suitable for DPC were used as donors. The origin of this receptor is a woman aged 40 to 50 with alopecia areata. Some clones in this sample may be carry-over from other donors' samples. The J gene is TRBJ2-1, the V gene TRBV5-1; D is possibly TRBD2 (5 bases). The starting material was whole blood, obtained in connection with sensitization to the hapten diphenylcyclopropenone (DPC). The CDR3 is CASSLATEAYNEQFF. CDR3 sequence (DNA): TGCGCCAGCAGCTTGGCAACGGAGGCCTACAATGAGCAGTTCTTC.